These T cell receptor beta chains were read from a single sample in a study of early T cells in non-severe SARS-CoV-2 infection. TCRdb used MiXCR to reprocess the 5' RACE reads, holding one entry per CDR3 protein. Of around 46,000 distinct CDR3 sequences listed, roughly 5.4% are singletons. The sequencing here drew on whole blood, taken at baseline. These receptors came from an adult who was a healthcare worker with PCR-confirmed SARS-CoV-2 infection or an uninfected control (not recorded which). Both conserved end residues are part of each CDR3. The order of the fields is J gene, D gene, clone size, V gene, CDR3 protein, CDR3 DNA. A D gene is named only where the DNA matches it firmly. The size of a clone is reported for some rows only, either as once, few or many, or as a class for expanded clones.

J gene: TRBJ2-5; D gene: .; clone size: many; V gene: TRBV29-1; CDR3 protein: CSVEQETQYF; CDR3 DNA: TGCAGCGTTGAACAAGAGACCCAGTACTTC
J gene: TRBJ1-2; D gene: .; clone size: many; V gene: TRBV6-5; CDR3 protein: CASRNRVSEYGYTF; CDR3 DNA: TGTGCCAGCAGGAACAGGGTGTCTGAGTATGGCTACACCTTC
J gene: TRBJ2-1; D gene: .; clone size: many; V gene: TRBV11-2; CDR3 protein: CASSPLGAGTPYNEQFF; CDR3 DNA: TGTGCCAGCAGCCCCCTTGGGGCGGGCACACCCTACAATGAGCAGTTCTTC
J gene: TRBJ1-3; D gene: .; clone size: many; V gene: TRBV2; CDR3 protein: CASRGTLGGNTIYF; CDR3 DNA: TGTGCCAGCAGGGGCACGCTAGGTGGAAACACCATATATTTT
J gene: TRBJ2-1; D gene: TRBD2; clone size: many; V gene: TRBV19; CDR3 protein: CASTGGARDNEQFF; CDR3 DNA: TGTGCCAGCACGGGGGGAGCTAGGGACAATGAGCAGTTCTTC
J gene: TRBJ2-7; D gene: TRBD1; clone size: many; V gene: TRBV19; CDR3 protein: CASSSRSPGDRMKWGYEQYF; CDR3 DNA: TGTGCCAGTAGTTCGCGAAGCCCCGGGGACAGGATGAAGTGGGGGTACGAGCAGTACTTC
J gene: TRBJ2-7; D gene: TRBD1; clone size: .; V gene: TRBV7-9; CDR3 protein: CASSPTDRGLYEQYF; CDR3 DNA: TGTGCCAGCAGCCCTACCGACAGGGGGCTGTACGAGCAGTACTTC
J gene: TRBJ1-1; D gene: .; clone size: many; V gene: TRBV12-3/TRBV12-4; CDR3 protein: CASSLGVGMFTEAFF; CDR3 DNA: TGTGCCAGCAGTTTAGGGGTTGGGATGTTCACTGAAGCTTTCTTT
J gene: TRBJ2-2; D gene: TRBD1; clone size: .; V gene: TRBV11-3; CDR3 protein: CASSSQGTNTGELFF; CDR3 DNA: TGTGCCAGCAGCTCACAGGGGACCAACACCGGGGAGCTGTTTTTT
J gene: TRBJ1-5; D gene: .; clone size: many; V gene: TRBV4-2; CDR3 protein: CASSQDFARSYSNQPQHF; CDR3 DNA: TGTGCCAGCAGCCAAGATTTTGCCCGGAGCTATAGCAATCAGCCCCAGCATTTT
J gene: TRBJ2-7; D gene: TRBD2; clone size: many; V gene: TRBV6-5; CDR3 protein: CASSLAGGPYEQYF; CDR3 DNA: TGTGCCAGCAGTCTAGCGGGAGGGCCCTACGAGCAGTACTTC
J gene: TRBJ2-1; D gene: TRBD2; clone size: .; V gene: TRBV11-3; CDR3 protein: CASSPGLAAYNEQFF; CDR3 DNA: TGTGCCAGCAGCCCGGGACTAGCGGCGTACAATGAGCAGTTCTTC
J gene: TRBJ2-5; D gene: .; clone size: few; V gene: TRBV6-5; CDR3 protein: CASRFRPGHGETQYF; CDR3 DNA: TGTGCCAGCAGATTCCGTCCCGGGCATGGGGAGACCCAGTACTTC
J gene: TRBJ2-2; D gene: .; clone size: many; V gene: TRBV28; CDR3 protein: CASSLKPTAGRLFF; CDR3 DNA: TGTGCCAGCAGTTTGAAGCCCACCGCCGGGAGGCTGTTTTTT
J gene: TRBJ2-3; D gene: .; clone size: .; V gene: TRBV6-5; CDR3 protein: CASRTDNTDTQYF; CDR3 DNA: TGTGCCAGCAGGACGGACAACACAGATACGCAGTATTTT
J gene: TRBJ2-1; D gene: TRBD1; clone size: few; V gene: TRBV3-1; CDR3 protein: CASSPRDRGYNEQFF; CDR3 DNA: TGTGCCAGCAGCCCCCGGGACAGGGGGTACAATGAGCAGTTCTTC
J gene: TRBJ2-3; D gene: .; clone size: few; V gene: TRBV11-3; CDR3 protein: CASSGRQGQSTDTQYF; CDR3 DNA: TGTGCCAGCAGCGGGCGTCAGGGGCAGAGCACAGATACGCAGTATTTT
J gene: TRBJ2-1; D gene: .; clone size: .; V gene: TRBV7-2; CDR3 protein: CASSLVVLAPGDEQFF; CDR3 DNA: TGTGCCAGCAGCTTAGTCGTCTTAGCGCCAGGGGATGAGCAGTTCTTC
J gene: TRBJ1-5; D gene: .; clone size: medium-sized; V gene: TRBV2; CDR3 protein: CASSGIDRNQPQHF; CDR3 DNA: TGTGCCAGCAGTGGGATCGACAGGAATCAGCCCCAGCATTTT
J gene: TRBJ2-7; D gene: TRBD2; clone size: many; V gene: TRBV12-3/TRBV12-4; CDR3 protein: CASRPSGRDSYEQYF; CDR3 DNA: TGTGCCAGCAGACCCAGCGGGAGAGATTCCTACGAGCAGTACTTC
J gene: TRBJ1-1; D gene: .; clone size: few; V gene: TRBV27; CDR3 protein: CASSLLGMDTEAFF; CDR3 DNA: TGTGCCAGCAGTTTACTAGGCATGGACACTGAAGCTTTCTTT
J gene: TRBJ2-7; D gene: .; clone size: many; V gene: TRBV11-1; CDR3 protein: CASSFMGLSPNEQYF; CDR3 DNA: TGTGCCAGCAGCTTCATGGGACTTTCCCCGAACGAGCAGTACTTC
J gene: TRBJ2-3; D gene: TRBD2; clone size: .; V gene: TRBV7-8; CDR3 protein: CASSLVESLAGRFEYF; CDR3 DNA: TGTGCCAGCAGCTTAGTAGAGTCACTAGCGGGACGGTTCGAGTATTTT
J gene: TRBJ2-2; D gene: .; clone size: many; V gene: TRBV25-1; CDR3 protein: CASSKLAGELFF; CDR3 DNA: TGTGCCAGCAGTAAACTAGCCGGGGAGCTGTTTTTT
J gene: TRBJ2-1; D gene: TRBD2; clone size: .; V gene: TRBV11-2; CDR3 protein: CASSESGGGSGQQFF; CDR3 DNA: TGTGCCAGCAGCGAAAGTGGTGGGGGTAGCGGGCAGCAGTTCTTC
J gene: TRBJ1-6; D gene: .; clone size: .; V gene: TRBV4-1; CDR3 protein: CASCPERSYNSPLHF; CDR3 DNA: TGCGCCAGCTGCCCAGAGAGGTCCTATAATTCACCCCTCCACTTT
J gene: TRBJ1-6; D gene: .; clone size: many; V gene: TRBV30; CDR3 protein: CAWTPGGANSPLHF; CDR3 DNA: TGTGCCTGGACCCCCGGGGGGGCCAATTCACCCCTCCACTTT
J gene: TRBJ2-2; D gene: TRBD2; clone size: many; V gene: TRBV28; CDR3 protein: CASSSRLAGGPYTGELFF; CDR3 DNA: TGTGCCAGCAGTTCTCGACTAGCGGGAGGGCCTTATACCGGGGAGCTGTTTTTT
J gene: TRBJ1-1; D gene: TRBD1; clone size: many; V gene: TRBV20-1; CDR3 protein: CSARARQGVVTEAFF; CDR3 DNA: TGCAGTGCTAGAGCCCGCCAGGGGGTAGTCACTGAAGCTTTCTTT
J gene: TRBJ2-7; D gene: TRBD2; clone size: many; V gene: TRBV2; CDR3 protein: CASSVWGTSPYEQYF; CDR3 DNA: TGTGCCAGCAGTGTGTGGGGGACTAGCCCCTACGAGCAGTACTTC
J gene: TRBJ2-3; D gene: .; clone size: .; V gene: TRBV6-4; CDR3 protein: CASSEVGGHTDTQYF; CDR3 DNA: TGTGCCAGCAGTGAGGTTGGGGGACACACAGATACGCAGTATTTT
J gene: TRBJ1-6; D gene: .; clone size: many; V gene: TRBV30; CDR3 protein: CAWSGNSPLHF; CDR3 DNA: TGTGCCTGGAGTGGGAATTCACCCCTCCACTTT
J gene: TRBJ1-1; D gene: TRBD1; clone size: many; V gene: TRBV29-1; CDR3 protein: CSVGQTGGVAEAFF; CDR3 DNA: TGCAGCGTTGGGCAGACAGGGGGCGTCGCTGAAGCTTTCTTT
J gene: TRBJ2-3; D gene: .; clone size: many; V gene: TRBV7-2; CDR3 protein: CASSPRQRLGDTQYF; CDR3 DNA: TGTGCCAGCAGCCCCCGACAGAGACTTGGAGATACGCAGTATTTT
J gene: TRBJ2-7; D gene: .; clone size: few; V gene: TRBV6-5; CDR3 protein: CASSYSPAREQYF; CDR3 DNA: TGTGCCAGCAGTTACTCCCCGGCTCGGGAGCAGTACTTC
J gene: TRBJ1-6; D gene: .; clone size: few; V gene: TRBV3-1; CDR3 protein: CASSREIGPPHF; CDR3 DNA: TGTGCCAGCAGCCGAGAGATCGGGCCCCCCCACTTT
J gene: TRBJ2-1; D gene: TRBD2; clone size: .; V gene: TRBV11-1; CDR3 protein: CASSKGTSGSLYNEQFF; CDR3 DNA: TGTGCCAGCAGCAAAGGGACTAGCGGGAGTTTATACAATGAGCAGTTCTTC